This T cell receptor (beta chain) comes out of a study of technical replicates of blood from a handful of donors. The CDR3 covers 16 residues. The ends lost 2 bases at V and 0 bases at J; junction bases unmatched: 2. From germline, CDR1 is SGHDN and CDR2 FVKESK. Profiling relied on immunoSEQ multiplex PCR, and the TCRdb table lists in-frame clones only, not all of them. The sample lists approximately 70,000 clones, 91% occurring once. The sample was T cells isolated from PBMCs. The gene calls are TRBV14 and TRBJ2-1, with 9 bases aligning to TRBD2. This receptor was obtained from a human donor in good health. Some clones in this sample may be carry-over from other donors' samples. CDR3 DNA: TGTGCCAGCAGCCAACAAGCGGGGGGCTCCTACAATGAGCAGTTCTTC. Its protein is CASSQQAGGSYNEQFF.